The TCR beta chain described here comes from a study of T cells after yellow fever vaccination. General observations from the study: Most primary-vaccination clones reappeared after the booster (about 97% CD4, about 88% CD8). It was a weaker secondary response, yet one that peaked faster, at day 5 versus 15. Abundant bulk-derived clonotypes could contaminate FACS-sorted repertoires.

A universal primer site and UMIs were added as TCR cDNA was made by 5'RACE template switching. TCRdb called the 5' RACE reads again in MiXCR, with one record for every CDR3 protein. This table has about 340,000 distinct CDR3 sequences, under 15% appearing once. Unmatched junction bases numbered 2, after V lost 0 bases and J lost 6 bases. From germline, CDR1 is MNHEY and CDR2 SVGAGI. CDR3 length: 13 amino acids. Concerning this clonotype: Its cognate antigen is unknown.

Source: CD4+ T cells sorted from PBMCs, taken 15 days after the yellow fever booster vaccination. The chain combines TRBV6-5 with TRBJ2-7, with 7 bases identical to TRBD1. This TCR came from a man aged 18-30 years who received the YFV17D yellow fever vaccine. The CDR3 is CASSYSRDSEQYF. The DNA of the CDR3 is TGTGCCAGCAGTTACTCGAGGGACAGCGAGCAGTACTTC.